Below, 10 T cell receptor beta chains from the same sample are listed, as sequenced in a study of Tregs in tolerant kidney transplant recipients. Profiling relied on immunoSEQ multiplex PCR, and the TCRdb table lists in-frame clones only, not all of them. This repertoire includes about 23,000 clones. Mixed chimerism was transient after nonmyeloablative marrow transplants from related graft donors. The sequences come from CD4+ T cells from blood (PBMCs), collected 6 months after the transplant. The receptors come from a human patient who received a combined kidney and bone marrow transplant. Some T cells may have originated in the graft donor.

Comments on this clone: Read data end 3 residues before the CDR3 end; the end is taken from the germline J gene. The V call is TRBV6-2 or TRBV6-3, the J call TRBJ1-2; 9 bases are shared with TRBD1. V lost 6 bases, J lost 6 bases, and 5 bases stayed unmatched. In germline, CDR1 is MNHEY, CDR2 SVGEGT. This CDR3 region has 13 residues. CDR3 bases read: TGTGCCAGCAGGAGGGACAGGGCGGATGGC. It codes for CASRRDRADG. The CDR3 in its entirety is CASRRDRADGYTF.

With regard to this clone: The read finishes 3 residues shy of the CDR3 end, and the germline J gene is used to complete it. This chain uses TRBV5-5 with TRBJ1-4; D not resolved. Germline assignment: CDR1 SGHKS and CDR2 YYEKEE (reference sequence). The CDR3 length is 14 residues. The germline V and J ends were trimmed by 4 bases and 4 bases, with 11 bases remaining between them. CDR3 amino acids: CASSVRQDNEKLFF. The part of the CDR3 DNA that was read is TGTGCCAGCAGCGTAAGGCAGGATAATGAAAAA.

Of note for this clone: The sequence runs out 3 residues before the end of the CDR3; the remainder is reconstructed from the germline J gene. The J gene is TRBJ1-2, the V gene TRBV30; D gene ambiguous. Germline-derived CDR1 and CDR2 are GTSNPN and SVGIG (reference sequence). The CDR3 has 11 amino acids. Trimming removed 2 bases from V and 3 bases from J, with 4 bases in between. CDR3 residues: CAWSRDYGYTF. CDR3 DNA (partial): TGTGCCTGGAGTAGGGACTATGGC.

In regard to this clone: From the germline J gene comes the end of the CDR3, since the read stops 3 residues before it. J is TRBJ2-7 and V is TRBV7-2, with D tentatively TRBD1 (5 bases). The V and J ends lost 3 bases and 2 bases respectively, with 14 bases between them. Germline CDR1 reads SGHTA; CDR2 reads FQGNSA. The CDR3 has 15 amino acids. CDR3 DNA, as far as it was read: TGTGCCAGCAGCTTCCTTGGCAGGGCGCCCTACGAG. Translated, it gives CASSFLGRAPYE. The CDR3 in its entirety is CASSFLGRAPYEQYF.

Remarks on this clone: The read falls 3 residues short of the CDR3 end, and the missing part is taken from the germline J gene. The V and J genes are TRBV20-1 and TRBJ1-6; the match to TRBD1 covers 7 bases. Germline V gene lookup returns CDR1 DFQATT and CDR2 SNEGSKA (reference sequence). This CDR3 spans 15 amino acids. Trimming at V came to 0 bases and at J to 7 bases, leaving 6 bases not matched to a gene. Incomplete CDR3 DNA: TGCAGTGCTAGAGATGGGGGACAGTGGAATTCACCC. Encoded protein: CSARDGGQWNSP. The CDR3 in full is CSARDGGQWNSPLHF.

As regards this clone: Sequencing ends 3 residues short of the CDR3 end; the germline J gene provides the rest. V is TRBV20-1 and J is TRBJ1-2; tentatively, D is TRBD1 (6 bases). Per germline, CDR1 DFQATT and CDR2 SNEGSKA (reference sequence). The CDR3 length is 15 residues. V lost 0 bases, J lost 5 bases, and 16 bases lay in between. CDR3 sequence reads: CSARDQSTGSYGYTF. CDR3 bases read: TGCAGTGCTAGAGATCAAAGCACAGGGTCTTATGGC.

The DNA read from the CDR3 is TGCAGTGCTAGAGGCCTGAAGGGGGATAATGAG. Amino acid sequence: CSARGLKGDNE. The CDR3 as a whole reads CSARGLKGDNEQFF. The chain employs TRBV20-1 and TRBJ2-1; possible D gene TRBD1, 6 bases. The CDR3 end falls 3 residues outside the read, so it is completed with the germline J gene. The CDR3 sequence is 14 residues long. Trimming pared 1 base from V and 7 bases from J, leaving 14 bases between. Germline V lookup: CDR1 DFQATT, CDR2 SNEGSKA (reference sequence).

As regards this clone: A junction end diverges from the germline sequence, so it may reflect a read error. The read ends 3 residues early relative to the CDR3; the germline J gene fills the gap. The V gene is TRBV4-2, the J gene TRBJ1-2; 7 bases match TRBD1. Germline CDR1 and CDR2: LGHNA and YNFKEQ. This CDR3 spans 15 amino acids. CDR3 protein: CASSQTLGQNYGYTF. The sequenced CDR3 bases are TGCGCCAGCAGCCAAACCCTGGGACAGAACTATGGC.

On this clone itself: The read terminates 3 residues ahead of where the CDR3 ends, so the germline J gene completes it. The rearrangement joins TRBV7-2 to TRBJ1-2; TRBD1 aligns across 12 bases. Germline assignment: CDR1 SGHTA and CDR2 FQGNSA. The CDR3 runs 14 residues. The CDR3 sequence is CASSWDRGPWGYTF. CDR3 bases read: TGTGCCAGCAGCTGGGACAGGGGGCCTTGGGGC. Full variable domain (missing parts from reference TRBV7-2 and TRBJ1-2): GAGVSQSPSNKVTEKGKDVELRCDPISGHTALYWYRQSLGQGLEFLIYFQGNSAPDKSGLPSDRFSAERTGGSVSTLTIQRTQQEDSAVYLCASSWDRGPWGYTFGSGTRLTVV.

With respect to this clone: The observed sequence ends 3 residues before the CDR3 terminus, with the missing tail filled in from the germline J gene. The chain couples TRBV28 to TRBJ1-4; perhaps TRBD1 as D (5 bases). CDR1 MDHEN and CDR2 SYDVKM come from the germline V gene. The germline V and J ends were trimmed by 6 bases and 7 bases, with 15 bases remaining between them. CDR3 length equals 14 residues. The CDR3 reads CASSRGGKAEKLFF. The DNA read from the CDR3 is TGTGCCAGCAGCCGGGGGGGAAAGGCTGAAAAA.